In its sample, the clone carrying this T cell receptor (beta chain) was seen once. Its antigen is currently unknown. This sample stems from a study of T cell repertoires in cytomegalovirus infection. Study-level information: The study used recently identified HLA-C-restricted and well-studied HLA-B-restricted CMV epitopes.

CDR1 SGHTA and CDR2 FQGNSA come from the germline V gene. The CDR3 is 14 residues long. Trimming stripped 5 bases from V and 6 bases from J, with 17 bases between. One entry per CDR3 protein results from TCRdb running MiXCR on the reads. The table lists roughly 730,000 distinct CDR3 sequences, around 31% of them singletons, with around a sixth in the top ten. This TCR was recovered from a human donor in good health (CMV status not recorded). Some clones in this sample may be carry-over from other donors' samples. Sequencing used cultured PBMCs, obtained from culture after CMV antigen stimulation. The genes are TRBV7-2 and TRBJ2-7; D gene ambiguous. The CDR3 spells CASSPDRPGREQYF. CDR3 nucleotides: TGTGCCAGCAGCCCAGACCGGCCTGGACGCGAGCAGTACTTC.